This TCR beta chain came from a study of shared T cell receptors in the human thymus. Germline CDR1 and CDR2: MNHEY and SMNVEV (reference sequence). The CDR3 extends over 15 amino acids. The V end was cut by 0 bases, the J end by 6 bases, with 12 bases between. Assay used: immunoSEQ multiplex PCR; TCRdb lists only in-frame clones, some missing. The sample carries hundreds of thousands of clones, around 87% recorded once. Separately, the same data were catalogued under a study of human thymus T cells. That source notes: Those donating were healthy Finnish infants in corrective surgery for congenital heart defects. Resections from corrective heart surgery supplied the thymus tissue. Blood and thymic repertoires both appeared biased in V and J gene usage. Related studies noted strongly shared thymic repertoires across unrelated people.

The chain links TRBV27 to TRBJ2-1; D may be TRBD1 (6 bases). Sequencing input: thymocytes. The TCR sequence derives from a boy in the first two years of life with a congenital heart defect. DNA for the CDR3: TGTGCCAGCAGTTTATCGGGCCAGGGGTTCAATGAGCAGTTCTTC. Translated, it gives CASSLSGQGFNEQFF.